This paragraph reports one T cell receptor beta chain. Clones were sequenced by immunoSEQ multiplex PCR, and TCRdb holds only the in-frame ones, with some missing. Altogether about 59,000 clones are present, around 72% being singletons, with the ten largest covering approximately 6.8%. The record originates from a study of radiation and T cells in renal cell carcinoma. Time point of the sample: baseline pretreatment blood. Treatment given: 15 Gy SBRT to primary tumor, nephrectomy 4 weeks later. Germline CDR1 is SGHAT and CDR2 is FQNNGV. CDR3 length: 13 amino acids. Trimming removed 7 bases at V and 4 bases at J, with 13 bases between.

V and J are TRBV11-2 and TRBJ1-2; tentatively, D is TRBD1 (6 bases). Here the sequenced sample was blood, taken from a patient whose treatment included radiotherapy and nephrectomy. The clonotype was recovered from a man aged 55 to 70 with renal cell carcinoma. As DNA, the CDR3 is TGTGCCAGCACCCGGGGGGGCCTCTATGGCTACACCTTC. This encodes CASTRGGLYGYTF.